This T cell receptor (beta chain) comes out of a study of shared clonotypes between healthy human individuals. Study-wide results and limits: Against clonotypes common to all four donors, non-shared ones had lower generation probabilities.

After removal of 5 bases from V and 4 bases from J, the junction contained 7 bases not matched to a gene. The CDR3 is 15 amino acids. Germline V gives CDR1 SEHNR, CDR2 FQNEAQ (reference sequence). Researchers divided each subset's genomic DNA evenly across several immunoSEQ plates. The data were produced by immunoSEQ multiplex PCR, yet TCRdb's version contains in-frame clones alone and is incomplete. The sample consists of some 1,400,000 clones, roughly 96% of them appearing once. Remarks on this clone: What it recognizes is unknown.

The clonotype originates from a man aged 25 to 40 in good health. Sequenced: naive CD4+ T cells sorted from blood. The subset denotes: CD45RA+ positively selected. The chain joins TRBV7-9 to TRBJ1-4, with 7 bases aligning to TRBD1. The CDR3 DNA reads TGTGCCAGCAGCCAATACAGGGGAGATAATGAAAAACTGTTTTTT. As protein: CASSQYRGDNEKLFF.